The rows below give T cell receptor beta chains drawn from one sample of a study of cytomegalovirus exposure and HLA in healthy donors. The protocol was immunoSEQ multiplex PCR, while the TCRdb copy is restricted to in-frame clones and leaves out a portion. The sample includes approximately 270,000 clones, 80% to 90% of them seen just once. Sequencing used PBMCs. These receptors all stem from a woman aged 18-29 years in good health and CMV-seronegative. Each CDR3 is given with its conserved first and last residue. Each record gives: J gene, clone size, V gene, D gene, CDR3 DNA, CDR3 protein. A D gene is named only where the DNA matches it firmly. Clone size is shown for a subset of rows, as once, few, many or a class of expanded clone.

TRBJ1-4 | - | TRBV2 | - | TGTGCCAGCATGCGGACAGAGTTTGAAAAACTGTTTTTT | CASMRTEFEKLFF
TRBJ2-7 | - | TRBV29-1 | TRBD1 | TGCAGCGTGGCCAGGGGGCTGTACGAGCAGTACTTC | CSVARGLYEQYF
TRBJ1-5 | - | TRBV6-5 | - | TGTGCCAGCAGTCCCCAAGAATCAGTTTCGCCCCAGCATTTT | CASSPQESVSPQHF
TRBJ2-7 | - | TRBV12-5 | TRBD1 | TGTGCTAGTGGTTCCAACTTCCGGGACAGAAACTACGAGCAGTACTTC | CASGSNFRDRNYEQYF
TRBJ2-1 | - | TRBV6-5 | - | TGTGCCAGCAGTTACGGTCAGGGAGGCAATGAGCAGTTCTTC | CASSYGQGGNEQFF
TRBJ1-2 | - | TRBV30 | TRBD1 | TGTGCCTTCGGGGGGCTCCCAGGGGGCGCGGGCGCTGGCTACACCTTC | CAFGGLPGGAGAGYTF
TRBJ2-1 | - | TRBV5-1 | TRBD2 | TGCGCCAGCAGCTTGGGAGTTGGGGCGGGAGGGGATGAGCAGTTCTTC | CASSLGVGAGGDEQFF
TRBJ1-6 | few | TRBV6-5 | TRBD1 | TGTGCCAGCAGTTACTGGGGACAGAGTAATTCACCCCTCCACTTT | CASSYWGQSNSPLHF
TRBJ1-1 | - | TRBV7-2 | - | TGTGCCAGCAGCTTAGGTGGTTTTGGAGTCGCTGAAGCTTTCTTT | CASSLGGFGVAEAFF
TRBJ1-1 | - | TRBV11-3 | - | TGTGCCAGCAGCTCCTTTCGGGAGTTGAACACTGAAGCTTTCTTT | CASSSFRELNTEAFF
TRBJ2-7 | - | TRBV2 | - | TGTGCCAGCAGTAGCCAGGGAAGGAGCTCCTACGAGCAGTACTTC | CASSSQGRSSYEQYF
TRBJ2-5 | - | TRBV6-5 | TRBD2 | TGTGCCAGCACTGTAGCGGGAGTGCCAGAGACCCAGTACTTC | CASTVAGVPETQYF
TRBJ1-2 | - | TRBV27 | - | TGTGCCAGCAGTCTCAGGGTTAACTATGGCTACACCTTC | CASSLRVNYGYTF
TRBJ2-7 | - | TRBV6-6 | TRBD1 | TGTGCCAGCAGCACCCAGGACAGGGCGGGCTACGAGCAGTACTTC | CASSTQDRAGYEQYF
TRBJ2-1 | - | TRBV7-2 | TRBD2 | TGTGCCAGCAGCTTAAAACTAGCGGGGGGGCCAAACTACAATGAGCAGTTCTTC | CASSLKLAGGPNYNEQFF
TRBJ1-4 | - | TRBV27 | - | TGTGCCAGCAGTTTAACAGAAACTAATGAAAAACTGTTTTTT | CASSLTETNEKLFF
TRBJ1-1 | - | TRBV2 | - | TGTGCCAGCCAGGAAGTGACTGAAGCTTTCTTT | CASQEVTEAFF
TRBJ1-5 | - | TRBV19 | - | TGTGCCAGTAGTATAAAGGGAGCTCAGCCCCAGCATTTT | CASSIKGAQPQHF
TRBJ1-6 | - | TRBV9 | - | TGTGCCAGCAGCGCACGAACAGGGACAAGCAGTTCACCCCTCCACTTT | CASSARTGTSSSPLHF
TRBJ2-1 | once | TRBV9 | TRBD2 | TGTGCCAGCAGCGTAGGGCTAGCGGGATATATGCGGAATGAGCAGTTCTTC | CASSVGLAGYMRNEQFF
TRBJ1-2 | - | TRBV7-9 | TRBD1 | TGTGCCAGCAGCTACAGGGGCGATGGCTACACCTTC | CASSYRGDGYTF
TRBJ2-1 | - | TRBV27 | - | TGTGCCAGCAGTTTAATGTCGGTAGCGGACATTTACAATGAGCAGTTCTTC | CASSLMSVADIYNEQFF
TRBJ1-4 | - | TRBV9 | TRBD1 | TGTGCCAGCAGCGCGAGACAGGGGTTCCAGGAAAAACTGTTTTTT | CASSARQGFQEKLFF
TRBJ2-2 | - | TRBV11-3 | - | TGTGCCAGCAGCGACCGCTCAGGCACCGGGGAGCTGTTTTTT | CASSDRSGTGELFF
TRBJ1-5 | few | TRBV27 | - | TGTGCCAGCAGTTTGGAGGGCGGTCAGCCCCAGCATTTT | CASSLEGGQPQHF
TRBJ1-2 | - | TRBV4-1 | TRBD1 | TGCGCCAGCAGCCAAGGGTTGCGGCAGGGGGGCCTTGGCTACACCTTC | CASSQGLRQGGLGYTF
TRBJ2-3 | - | TRBV7-3 | TRBD2 | TGTGCCAGCAGGGATAGCGGGGGAGTCACAGATACGCAGTATTTT | CASRDSGGVTDTQYF
TRBJ1-2 | - | TRBV30 | - | TGTGCCTGGAGTGTACAAACGTACTATGGCTACACCTTC | CAWSVQTYYGYTF
TRBJ2-3 | few | TRBV19 | - | TGTGCCAGTAGTATTATGAGAGGGAGCACAGATACGCAGTATTTT | CASSIMRGSTDTQYF
TRBJ2-3 | - | TRBV30 | TRBD1 | TGTGCCTGGAGTCCACTGGGACAGACCTTTAAAGATACGCAGTATTTT | CAWSPLGQTFKDTQYF
TRBJ1-1 | - | TRBV14 | TRBD1 | TGTGCCAGCAGCCCTACCGGGACAGGGTCAACTGAAGCTTTCTTT | CASSPTGTGSTEAFF
TRBJ2-3 | - | TRBV19 | - | TGTGCCAGTAGGCCAGGACAGGGAGGGACAGATACGCAGTATTTT | CASRPGQGGTDTQYF
TRBJ2-5 | once | TRBV7-8 | TRBD1 | TGTGCCAGCATGAGGGACAGGGTGGAGACCCAGTACTTC | CASMRDRVETQYF
TRBJ1-6 | - | TRBV10-3 | - | TGTGCCACCGGAACAGGGTCCGGTAATTCACCCCTCCACTTT | CATGTGSGNSPLHF
TRBJ2-7 | - | TRBV7-9 | TRBD2 | TGTGCCAGCAGCTTGGGACTAGCGGGGTCCCACGAGCAGTACTTC | CASSLGLAGSHEQYF
TRBJ2-3 | - | TRBV13 | TRBD1 | TGTGCCAGCGATGGAGGGACAGGAGACACCCATACGCAGTATTTT | CASDGGTGDTHTQYF
TRBJ1-1 | - | TRBV7-8 | - | TGTGCCAGCAGCCCCCCCGGAGGGAACACTGAAGCTTTCTTT | CASSPPGGNTEAFF
TRBJ2-7 | - | TRBV27 | - | TGTGCCAGCAGACCAGGGACTCCTACCTACGAGCAGTACTTC | CASRPGTPTYEQYF
TRBJ2-7 | - | TRBV29-1 | TRBD2 | TGCAGCGTTGATTACCTAGCGGGAGGGCCCCACGAGCAGTACTTC | CSVDYLAGGPHEQYF
TRBJ1-1 | - | TRBV30 | - | TGTGCCTGGAGTCGGGGGGTGAACACTGAAGCTTTCTTT | CAWSRGVNTEAFF
TRBJ2-3 | once | TRBV5-1 | TRBD1 | TGCGCCAGCAGCGGCGGGACAGGGGGCACAGATACGCAGTATTTT | CASSGGTGGTDTQYF
TRBJ1-1 | - | TRBV5-1 | - | TGCGCCAGCAGCTTGGACAGGTCTAAAGCTTTCTTT | CASSLDRSKAFF
TRBJ2-2 | - | TRBV28 | TRBD2 | TGTGCCAGCAGTTTATCCAGCGGGGGGGCCGCCGGGGAGCTGTTTTTT | CASSLSSGGAAGELFF
TRBJ2-3 | - | TRBV4-1 | TRBD2 | TGCGCCAGCAGCCTACGTCCGCTAGCGGCAGTCACAGATACGCAGTATTTT | CASSLRPLAAVTDTQYF
TRBJ1-2 | - | TRBV19 | TRBD1 | TGTGCCAGTAGCGCACCGGGACAGGACTATTATGGCTACACCTTC | CASSAPGQDYYGYTF
TRBJ1-2 | - | TRBV5-4 | - | TGTGCCAGCAGCTTCACAAGCTATGGCTACACCTTC | CASSFTSYGYTF
TRBJ2-7 | - | TRBV4-1 | - | TGCGCCAGCAGCCCTCAACAGGGCCGGGTAGGGGAGCAGTACTTC | CASSPQQGRVGEQYF
TRBJ1-5 | - | TRBV4-1 | TRBD1 | TGCGCCAGCAGCCAGGGAACCGGGACAGATAGCAATCAGCCCCAGCATTTT | CASSQGTGTDSNQPQHF
TRBJ2-1 | - | TRBV29-1 | TRBD1 | TGCAGCGTTCGTCGGACAGGGGGCAAGAATGAGCAGTTCTTC | CSVRRTGGKNEQFF
TRBJ2-7 | few | TRBV5-4 | - | TGTGCCAGCAGCCCTGAGGTCCCGGACACAGCCTACGAGCAGTACTTC | CASSPEVPDTAYEQYF